A selection of T cell receptor beta chains follows, all from one sample in a study of cytomegalovirus exposure and HLA in healthy donors. TCRdb's table, derived via immunoSEQ multiplex PCR, lists solely in-frame clones and lacks some. The sample has over 100,000 clones, roughly 80% seen once. Material: PBMCs. The receptor source for this set is a man in his thirties or forties in good health and CMV-seropositive. The CDR3 runs from the conserved cysteine through the conserved F or W. The D gene is left open where the match is weak. Clone size, where shown, is once, few, many, or a class for clones that have expanded.

TRBV5-1	TRBJ1-1	once	TRBD1	TGCGCCAGCAGAGCAGGGGGCACTGAAGCTTTCTTT	CASRAGGTEAFF
TRBV5-1	TRBJ1-1	NA	NA	TGCGCCAGCGGTTTCGGCAGGGGCACTGAAGCTTTCTTT	CASGFGRGTEAFF
TRBV30	TRBJ1-3	NA	NA	TGTGCCTGGAGGAAGTGGGAGGCAAGCTCTGGAAACACCATATATTTT	CAWRKWEASSGNTIYF
TRBV7-3	TRBJ2-1	NA	NA	TGTGCCAGCAGCTTAAGTCCCGACAGATACAATGAGCAGTTCTTC	CASSLSPDRYNEQFF
TRBV7-9	TRBJ1-2	NA	NA	TGTGCCAGCAGCTTATGGGACTCACCCTTTCATGGCTACACCTTC	CASSLWDSPFHGYTF
TRBV29-1	TRBJ1-3	once	TRBD1	TGCAGCGTTGGTACAGGGGGCGCTGGAAACACCATATATTTT	CSVGTGGAGNTIYF
TRBV9	TRBJ2-1	NA	NA	TGTGCCAGCAGCGTAGCCGGGGTATACAATGAGCAGTTCTTC	CASSVAGVYNEQFF
TRBV5-1	TRBJ1-1	few	NA	TGCGCCAGCAGCTTAACAGGGTTGAACACTGAAGCTTTCTTT	CASSLTGLNTEAFF
TRBV19	TRBJ1-5	NA	NA	TGTGCCAGTAGTATAGGGACAGATCAGCCCCAGCATTTT	CASSIGTDQPQHF
TRBV5-1	TRBJ1-1	NA	NA	TGCGCCAGCAGCTTGGCCGGCAGGGACACTGAAGCTTTCTTT	CASSLAGRDTEAFF
TRBV5-1	TRBJ2-3	NA	NA	TGCGCCAGCAGCTTGGACCCTAAGACAGATACGCAGTATTTT	CASSLDPKTDTQYF
TRBV30	TRBJ1-1	NA	NA	TGTGCCTGGAGTGCGACTTACGACACTGAAGCTTTCTTT	CAWSATYDTEAFF
TRBV5-4	TRBJ2-7	NA	TRBD1	TGTGCCAGCAGCGTGCCCGGGACAGGGTACGAGCAGTACTTC	CASSVPGTGYEQYF
TRBV6-6	TRBJ2-3	few	TRBD2	TGTGCCAGCAGTTACTCCACTAGCGGTAGCACAGATACGCAGTATTTT	CASSYSTSGSTDTQYF
TRBV2	TRBJ1-2	NA	NA	TGTGCCAGCGCTCGAGGCGGCTTCGGCTACGGCTACACCTTC	CASARGGFGYGYTF
TRBV4-2	TRBJ1-6	NA	NA	TGTGCGAGCGATACCACGGATTCACCCCTCCACTTT	CASDTTDSPLHF
TRBV2	TRBJ1-5	NA	TRBD1	TGTGCCAGCAGTTCAGGACAGGCGCCTTTGTTCAATCAGCCCCAGCATTTT	CASSSGQAPLFNQPQHF
TRBV4-1	TRBJ2-1	NA	TRBD1	TGCGCCAGCAGCCAAGTGTCGGACAGGGGGCTTGAGGTTTACAATGAGCAGTTCTTC	CASSQVSDRGLEVYNEQFF